Following are 24 T cell receptor beta chains from one sample sequenced in a study of immune evolution from preneoplasia to lung adenocarcinoma. Sequencing used immunoSEQ multiplex PCR; TCRdb keeps in-frame clones, though not all of them. The table lists 1,500 to 2,000 clones, roughly 84% of them singletons. Material: FFPE tissue from an adenomatous hyperplasia lung lesion. Stated subset: atypical adenomatous hyperplasia (AAH), lung preneoplasia. The origin of the receptors is a donor older than 65 with lung adenocarcinoma.

This clone came up a few times. This rearrangement joins TRBV29-1 to TRBJ2-5; D possibly matches TRBD1 or TRBD2 (5 bases each). CDR1 is SQVTM, CDR2 ANQGSEA, per germline. CDR3 length: 12 residues. V shed 6 bases and J shed 2 bases, with 10 bases lying between them. CDR3 amino acids: CSVRGVQETQYF. The CDR3 DNA reads TGCAGCGTCCGAGGGGTTCAAGAGACCCAGTACTTC.

The chain links TRBV7-8 to TRBJ1-2; TRBD1 aligns across 10 bases. V gave up 6 bases and J gave up 8 bases; unmatched junction bases: 24. From germline, CDR1 is SGHVS and CDR2 FQNEAQ. The CDR3 contains 19 residues. The CDR3 loop is CASRHPLASRDRGGGGYTF. CDR3 coding DNA: TGTGCCAGCAGGCACCCCCTAGCGTCCCGGGACAGGGGAGGGGGCGGCTACACCTTC.

This chain links TRBV10-3 with TRBJ2-7, with 11 bases that match TRBD1. CDR3 length equals 16 residues. Losses at the gene ends were 6 bases for V and 1 base for J; bases not matched to a gene: 8. Germline lookup yields CDR1 ENHRY and CDR2 SYGVKD. Here the CDR3 reads CAISAAGTGGSYEQYF. The DNA of the CDR3 is TGTGCCATCAGCGCTGCCGGGACAGGGGGATCCTACGAGCAGTACTTC.

The V call is TRBV6-5, the J call TRBJ1-4; D is ambiguous. Per the germline V gene, CDR1 is MNHEY and CDR2 is SVGAGI. The CDR3 consists of 12 residues. The V end lost 4 bases, the J end lost 14 bases, and 14 bases lay between the germline ends. CDR3 sequence reads: CASSSPGNPLFF. In DNA form, the CDR3 reads TGTGCCAGCAGTTCCCCGGGAAACCCTCTGTTTTTT.

The rearrangement links TRBV28 to TRBJ2-3, with D uncertain. CDR1 is MDHEN, CDR2 SYDVKM, per germline. CDR3 length equals 15 residues. Trimming left V 8 bases short and J 4 bases short, with 19 bases between. This CDR3 is CASGRAASGADTQYF. In nucleotides, the CDR3 is TGTGCCAGCGGCCGGGCAGCCTCAGGAGCAGATACGCAGTATTTT.

This rearrangement joins TRBV6-5 to TRBJ1-2; TRBD1 is a possible D gene (5 bases). The CDR3 sequence is 13 residues long. The germline gives CDR1 MNHEY, CDR2 SVGAGI. V lost 9 bases and J lost 0, with 11 bases in between. The CDR3 loop reads CASAPTANYGYTF. CDR3 DNA sequence: TGTGCCAGTGCCCCGACAGCTAACTATGGCTACACCTTC.

The CDR3 bases are TGTGCCAGCTCACCCGGCGGGGGGCTAGTCGATGAGCAGTTCTTC. Protein sequence: CASSPGGGLVDEQFF. The rearrangement uses TRBV18 and TRBJ2-1, with 8 bases that match TRBD2. Per germline, CDR1 KGHSH and CDR2 LQKENI. The CDR3 consists of 15 residues. Losses at the gene ends were 3 bases for V and 8 bases for J; bases not matched to a gene: 9.

The J gene is TRBJ2-5, the V gene TRBV19; maybe TRBD1 (6 bases). The CDR3 totals 14 residues. CDR1 is LNHDA, CDR2 SQIVND, per germline (reference sequence). Trimming removed 5 bases from V and 1 base from J, with 11 bases in between. CDR3 residues: CASSQADSQETQYF. DNA for the CDR3: TGTGCCAGTAGTCAAGCGGACAGCCAAGAGACCCAGTACTTC.

The gene calls are TRBV6-1 and TRBJ1-4; D unclear. The CDR3 contains 14 residues. Per germline, CDR1 MNHNS and CDR2 SASEGT. Trimming took off 5 bases at V and 0 bases at J, with 7 bases between the two ends. CDR3 coding DNA: TGTGCCAGCAGTACCCTCACAACTAATGAAAAACTGTTTTTT. Translation: CASSTLTTNEKLFF.

V gene TRBV4-2 combines with J gene TRBJ2-1, with D unclear. Trimming left V 4 bases short and J 10 bases short, with 17 bases between. The CDR3 runs to 14 residues. Germline lookup yields CDR1 LGHNA and CDR2 YNFKEQ. The CDR3 DNA reads TGTGCCAGCAGCCTTAACCTAGGGTACAGAGAGCAGTTCTTC. Translated, it gives CASSLNLGYREQFF.

V gene TRBV28 combines with J gene TRBJ2-7; the D is unclear. The germline CDR1 and CDR2 sequences are MDHEN and SYDVKM. V shed 5 bases and J shed 3 bases, with 14 bases lying between them. This CDR3 region has 14 residues. CDR3 nucleotides: TGTGCCAGCAGTACCCCCAGAGAATTCTACGAGCAGTACTTC. Encoded protein: CASSTPREFYEQYF.

The chain employs TRBV27 and TRBJ1-5; TRBD1 is a possible D gene (5 bases). Per germline, CDR1 MNHEY and CDR2 SMNVEV (reference sequence). Trimming removed 2 bases from V and 3 bases from J, with 11 bases in between. CDR3 length equals 15 residues. CDR3 DNA: TGTGCCAGCAGTTTAACAGGAGAGATCAATCAGCCCCAGCATTTT. Its protein is CASSLTGEINQPQHF.

This clone was seen a few times. The V call is TRBV2, the J call TRBJ2-7; possibly TRBD2 for D (5 bases). Germline CDR1 is SNHLY and CDR2 is FYNNEI. The CDR3 is 15 amino acids. Deletions cut 4 bases from V and 3 bases from J, with 16 bases between. DNA of the CDR3: TGTGCCAGCAGTGCCGACTATTCGAAACACTACGAGCAGTACTTC. It codes for CASSADYSKHYEQYF.

V gene TRBV11-3 combines with J gene TRBJ1-2; D perhaps matches TRBD1 (5 bases). This CDR3 has 14 amino acids. Germline-derived CDR1 and CDR2 are SGHNT and YENEEA. V lost 2 bases and J lost 3, with 10 bases in between. The CDR3 bases are TGTGCCAGCAGCTTAAGGGGCGCGGACTATGGCTACACCTTC. Protein product: CASSLRGADYGYTF. Full variable domain (outside the CDR3, taken from reference TRBV11-3 and TRBJ1-2): EAGVVQSPRYKIIEKKQPVAFWCNPISGHNTLYWYLQNLGQGPELLIRYENEEAVDDSQLPKDRFSAERLKGVDSTLKIQPAELGDSAVYLCASSLRGADYGYTFGSGTRLTVV.

The rearrangement links TRBV4-2 to TRBJ2-6; D tentatively reads TRBD1 or TRBD2 (6 bases each). The V end was cut by 0 bases, the J end by 0 bases, with 18 bases between. The CDR3 is 20 amino acids. Germline-derived CDR1 and CDR2 are LGHNA and YNFKEQ. DNA of the CDR3: TGTGCCAGCAGCCAAGATTCGGGGAGGACAGCCCTCTCTGGGGCCAACGTCCTGACTTTC. It codes for CASSQDSGRTALSGANVLTF.

The genes are TRBV19 and TRBJ1-1; D uncertain. Germline V gives CDR1 LNHDA, CDR2 SQIVND (reference sequence). This CDR3 has 15 residues. Trimming removed 7 bases from V and 2 bases from J, with 17 bases in between. CDR3 amino acids: CASTPTGSSNTEAFF. Here the CDR3 DNA reads TGTGCCAGTACCCCGACGGGTAGTTCCAACACTGAAGCTTTCTTT.

This clone was picked up one time. V usage is TRBV29-1 and J usage is TRBJ1-2; a possible D gene is TRBD1 (5 bases). The CDR3 runs to 16 residues. Germline values: CDR1 SQVTM, CDR2 ANQGSEA. Deletions cut 6 bases from V and 2 bases from J, with 22 bases between. CDR3 sequence (DNA): TGCAGCGTCCTACTCTGGGCTTCTGGGGACAACTATGGCTACACCTTC. This translates into CSVLLWASGDNYGYTF.

This chain connects TRBV6-1 to TRBJ2-1; D ambiguous. This CDR3 spans 15 amino acids. V was clipped by 6 bases and J by 0 bases, with 12 bases between them. In germline, CDR1 is MNHNS, CDR2 SASEGT. As DNA, the CDR3 is TGTGCCAGCAGCGATCAAGTCAGCTCCTACAATGAGCAGTTCTTC. Amino acids: CASSDQVSSYNEQFF.

This rearrangement joins TRBV6-6 to TRBJ2-7; 8 nucleotides match TRBD1. CDR1 and CDR2 from the germline V gene are MNHNY and SVGAGI (reference sequence). The CDR3 is 15 amino acids. With V trimmed by 6 bases and J by 1 base, 8 bases remained unmatched. The CDR3 DNA follows: TGTGCCAGCAGGGACAGGGTCTCGGGGTCCTACGAGCAGTACTTC. It encodes CASRDRVSGSYEQYF.

The chain employs TRBV5-6 and TRBJ1-2; maybe TRBD1 (5 bases). Germline CDR1 SGHDT, CDR2 YYEEEE. V was trimmed by 4 bases and J by 10 bases, leaving 14 bases between them. The CDR3 is made up of 12 amino acids. The CDR3 here is CASSLGLDDYTF. The CDR3, as DNA: TGTGCCAGCAGCCTGGGACTTGACGACTACACCTTC.

This clone was found a few times. The gene calls are TRBV30 and TRBJ2-3; D call uncertain. Trimming removed 1 base from V and 1 base from J, with 12 bases in between. Germline lookup yields CDR1 GTSNPN and CDR2 SVGIG (reference sequence). The CDR3 runs 15 residues. Written as DNA, the CDR3 is TGTGCCTGGAGTGCGCAATCACCAGGCACAGATACGCAGTATTTT. It specifies CAWSAQSPGTDTQYF.

For this clone: Compared with germline, one end of the junction differs, possibly owing to a read error. Distinct nucleotide sequences in the sample also encode this CDR3. This chain uses TRBV11-2 with TRBJ2-3; D call uncertain. This CDR3 region has 12 residues. Per the germline V gene, CDR1 is SGHAT and CDR2 is FQNNGV. The DNA of the CDR3 is TGTGCCAGTAGCTTAAATATGGATACGCAGTATTTT. The encoded protein is CASSLNMDTQYF.

This clone was seen once. This chain uses TRBV9 with TRBJ1-6; 8 bases agree with TRBD1. CDR3 length equals 14 residues. Germline lookup yields CDR1 SGDLS and CDR2 YYNGEE. With V trimmed by 5 bases and J by 7 bases, 5 bases remained unmatched. CDR3 in DNA: TGTGCCAGCAGTGAAGGGACAGGCAATTCACCCCTCCACTTT. This sequence encodes CASSEGTGNSPLHF.

The chain recombines TRBV10-3 with TRBJ1-4; D may be TRBD1 (5 bases). Germline loops: CDR1 ENHRY, CDR2 SYGVKD. V lost 2 bases, J lost 5 bases, and 9 bases lay in between. The length of the CDR3 is 14 residues. The DNA for the CDR3 is TGTGCCATCAGTGAGGGAGGGGACAATGAAAAACTGTTTTTT. This codes for CAISEGGDNEKLFF.